This T cell receptor beta chain was captured by sequencing in a study of cytomegalovirus exposure and HLA in healthy donors. Researchers ran the PCR with 60 Vbeta and 13 Jbeta primers. Assay used: immunoSEQ multiplex PCR; TCRdb lists only in-frame clones, some missing. The repertoire holds 130,000 to 150,000 clones, with roughly 79% as singletons. Per germline, CDR1 SGHTA and CDR2 FQGNSA. The V end lost 2 bases, the J end lost 3 bases, and 15 bases lay between the germline ends. The CDR3 spans 16 residues. Material: PBMCs. The chain uses TRBV7-2 and TRBJ2-3; weak D call: TRBD1 (6 bases). This TCR derives from a male donor in good health and CMV-seronegative. The CDR3 nucleotides are TGTGCCAGCAGCTTATATGGGAACAGGGTAACAGATACGCAGTATTTT. It specifies CASSLYGNRVTDTQYF.